Listed here are 10 T cell receptor beta chains from one sample, sequenced in a study of CXCR4 blockade with PD-1 therapy in pancreatic cancer. The data were produced by immunoSEQ multiplex PCR, yet TCRdb's version contains in-frame clones alone and is incomplete. The sample holds 2,000 to 3,000 clones; around 44% are singletons and the top ten take approximately 16%. The sample was tumor tissue. These receptor sequences come from a human donor with pancreatic ductal adenocarcinoma.

This clone was observed a few times. This chain joins TRBV29-1 and TRBJ2-5, with D maybe TRBD1 (5 bases). CDR3 length: 14 amino acids. The V and J ends lost 4 bases and 4 bases respectively, with 16 bases between them. Germline CDR1 and CDR2: SQVTM and ANQGSEA. CDR3: CSVARQGYPETQYF. The CDR3 bases are TGCAGCGTTGCCCGCCAGGGTTACCCAGAGACCCAGTACTTC.

This clone was detected only a few times. The V call is TRBV19, the J call TRBJ1-5; the D gene is possibly TRBD1 (6 bases). Trimming took 10 bases from V and 4 from J, leaving 14 bases between them. CDR3 length equals 13 residues. Germline CDR1 and CDR2: LNHDA and SQIVND (reference sequence). The CDR3 coding sequence is TGTGCCACTACAAACCAGGGGAATCAGCCCCAGCATTTT. Translated: CATTNQGNQPQHF.

This clone is medium-sized within its sample. The genes are TRBV6-8 and TRBJ2-7; 9 nucleotides line up with TRBD2. CDR1 and CDR2 from the germline V gene are MNHGY and SAAAGT. This CDR3 spans 14 amino acids. V lost 4 bases to trimming and J lost 5 bases; unmatched junction nucleotides: 6. The CDR3, as DNA: TGTGCCAGCAGTTTGACTAGCGGCAAGGACGAGCAGTACTTC. Protein: CASSLTSGKDEQYF.

In its sample, this clone ranks as hyperexpanded. The chain recombines TRBV4-1 with TRBJ2-2; D is uncertain. Trimming removed 0 bases at V and 8 bases at J, with 7 bases between. Germline V lookup: CDR1 MGHRA, CDR2 YSYEKL. This CDR3 has 13 residues. The chain's CDR3 is CASSQDSMGELFF. Written as DNA, the CDR3 is TGCGCCAGCAGCCAAGATAGTATGGGGGAGCTGTTTTTT.

By frequency in the sample, this clone is medium-sized. V usage is TRBV11-3 and J usage is TRBJ2-7; no clear D. The germline V and J ends were trimmed by 6 bases and 0 bases, with 15 bases remaining between them. Germline V gene lookup returns CDR1 SGHNT and CDR2 YENEEA. The CDR3 sequence is 15 residues long. The CDR3: CASRKNGKPSYEQYV. The CDR3 DNA sequence: TGTGCCAGCAGAAAGAACGGCAAACCCTCCTACGAGCAGTACGTC.

This clone has only a few counts. The chain recombines TRBV2 with TRBJ2-7, with D possibly matching TRBD2 (5 bases). V lost 9 bases and J 4 bases, leaving 16 bases between the germline ends. CDR1 is SNHLY, CDR2 FYNNEI, per germline. There are 13 residues in the CDR3. The CDR3 region is CASSPGIGYEQYF. The DNA for the CDR3 is TGTGCCAGTAGCCCCGGGATAGGGTACGAGCAGTACTTC. Filled out from reference TRBV2 and TRBJ2-7, the complete variable domain reads EPEVTQTPSHQVTQMGQEVILRCVPISNHLYFYWYRQILGQKVEFLVSFYNNEISEKSEIFDDQFSVERPDGSNFTLKIRSTKLEDSAMYFCASSPGIGYEQYFGPGTRLTVT.

By share, this clone ranks as medium-sized. The CDR3 DNA reads TGTGCCAGCGGGAGCGGGCTGGGAAACACCATATATTTT. Translating it yields CASGSGLGNTIYF. The gene calls are TRBV9 and TRBJ1-3; D unclear. This CDR3 is 13 amino acids long. Germline V lookup: CDR1 SGDLS, CDR2 YYNGEE. V was clipped by 7 bases and J by 4 bases, with 12 bases between them.

The chain is built from TRBV12-5 and TRBJ2-5; 9 bases map to TRBD2. CDR3 size: 16 residues. V lost 6 bases, J lost 5 bases, and 13 bases stayed unmatched. From germline, CDR1 is LGHNT and CDR2 FRNRAP. CDR3 bases: TGTGCTAGTGGCCTTGGAGGAAGCGGGGGGCGGGAGACCCAGTACTTC. Translating it yields CASGLGGSGGRETQYF.

This clone turned up a few times. The CDR3: CASSLTDSSNTEAFF. DNA for the CDR3: TGTGCCAGCAGTTTGACAGACTCCTCTAACACTGAAGCTTTCTTT. The chain joins TRBV28 to TRBJ1-1; D is possibly TRBD1 (5 bases). Between the trimmed V and J ends, which lost 3 bases and 2 bases, there was a span of 13 bases. Germline V gene data show CDR1 as MDHEN and CDR2 as SYDVKM. CDR3 length: 15 amino acids.

The J gene is TRBJ1-5, the V gene TRBV4-1; D call uncertain. The V gene's germline CDR1 is MGHRA and CDR2 YSYEKL. V shed 4 bases and J shed 1 base, with 11 bases lying between them. The CDR3 has 15 amino acids. In nucleotides, the CDR3 is TGCGCCAGCAGCCCCCCACAAGGGAGCAATCAGCCCCAGCATTTT. Protein: CASSPPQGSNQPQHF.